Listed below are T cell receptor beta chains from one sample, sequenced in a study of long-term antiretroviral therapy in people with HIV. The data were produced by immunoSEQ multiplex PCR, yet TCRdb's version contains in-frame clones alone and is incomplete. This table holds 15,000 to 20,000 clones, roughly 95% found once. The material was unsorted PBMCs, obtained roughly 10 years after starting antiretroviral therapy. Receptors originate from a man aged 25 to 40 with HIV. CDR3s include the opening cysteine and the closing phenylalanine or tryptophan. D genes are given only for firm matches. Only part of the rows carry a size: once, few, many, or a class if the clone is expanded.

D gene | J gene | clone size | V gene | CDR3 protein | CDR3 DNA
. | TRBJ2-7 | . | TRBV7-2 | CASSPAGNYEQYF | TGTGCCAGCAGCCCCGCGGGAAACTACGAGCAGTACTTC
TRBD1 | TRBJ2-3 | . | TRBV10-1 | CASSEIARGRGDTQYF | TGCGCCAGCAGTGAGATTGCGAGGGGGCGCGGAGATACGCAGTATTTT
TRBD1 | TRBJ1-2 | . | TRBV11-2 | CASSTGQGTGYTF | TGTGCCAGCTCAACGGGACAGGGGACCGGCTACACCTTC
. | TRBJ1-4 | . | TRBV6-5 | CASSYSVGLDNEKLFF | TGTGCCAGCAGTTACTCGGTCGGGCTTGATAATGAAAAACTGTTTTTT
. | TRBJ2-3 | . | TRBV12-5 | CASGFGTSTDTQYF | TGTGCTAGTGGTTTCGGCACTAGCACAGATACGCAGTATTTT
. | TRBJ2-5 | . | TRBV9 | CASSGAGLQETQYF | TGTGCCAGCAGCGGCGCAGGCCTACAAGAGACCCAGTACTTC
TRBD1 | TRBJ1-1 | few | TRBV19 | CASSSLPDRGPTEAFF | TGTGCCAGTAGTAGCCTCCCGGACAGGGGTCCCACTGAAGCTTTCTTT
. | TRBJ2-6 | . | TRBV2 | CASSERSGANVLTF | TGTGCCAGCAGTGAACGCTCTGGGGCCAACGTCCTGACTTTC
. | TRBJ1-4 | . | TRBV6-5 | CASKASDRVRLFF | TGTGCCAGCAAGGCGTCCGACCGAGTTAGACTGTTTTTT
. | TRBJ1-4 | . | TRBV7-2 | CASSLAYSEKLFF | TGTGCCAGCAGCTTAGCGTACAGTGAAAAACTGTTTTTT
. | TRBJ2-3 | . | TRBV20-1 | CSAARPDTQYF | TGCAGTGCTGCCCGGCCAGATACGCAGTATTTT
. | TRBJ1-2 | . | TRBV5-1 | CASSFPGQVYGYTF | TGCGCCAGCAGCTTTCCGGGACAAGTGTATGGCTACACCTTC
TRBD2 | TRBJ2-1 | . | TRBV29-1 | CSGGLSGGAREFF | TGCAGCGGGGGACTAAGCGGGGGGGCTCGTGAGTTCTTC
. | TRBJ1-3 | . | TRBV28 | CASSPLGSGNTIYF | TGTGCCAGCAGTCCTCTGGGCTCTGGAAACACCATATATTTT
. | TRBJ2-2 | . | TRBV1 | CTSSRTSLSGELFF | TGCACCAGCAGCAGGACTAGCCTGTCCGGGGAGCTGTTTTTT
. | TRBJ1-5 | once | TRBV5-4 | CASSNQGSGNQPQHF | TGTGCCAGCAGCAACCAGGGTAGTGGCAATCAGCCCCAGCATTTT
. | TRBJ2-6 | once | TRBV19 | CASSIIWRVSGANVLTF | TGTGCCAGTAGTATAATATGGCGGGTCTCTGGGGCCAACGTCCTGACTTTC
. | TRBJ1-6 | once | TRBV19 | CASSRGGDNSPLHF | TGTGCCAGTAGTAGAGGAGGGGATAATTCACCCCTCCACTTT
TRBD2 | TRBJ2-2 | . | TRBV6-4 | CASKPSGGNTGELFF | TGTGCCAGCAAACCTAGCGGGGGGAACACCGGGGAGCTGTTTTTT
. | TRBJ1-3 | . | TRBV28 | CASSLGIVSGNTIYF | TGTGCCAGCAGTTTAGGGATAGTCTCTGGAAACACCATATATTTT
. | TRBJ2-5 | . | TRBV10-3 | CAISDGGRGETQYF | TGTGCCATCAGTGATGGGGGCCGTGGTGAGACCCAGTACTTC
. | TRBJ1-4 | . | TRBV11-2 | CASRRTGGEKLFF | TGTGCCAGCAGAAGAACCGGGGGTGAAAAACTGTTTTTT
TRBD1 | TRBJ1-4 | . | TRBV5-1 | CASSLLQGAGEKLFF | TGCGCCAGCAGCTTGTTACAGGGGGCTGGTGAAAAACTGTTTTTT
. | TRBJ2-3 | . | TRBV4-2 | CASSQDAGVSTDTQYF | TGTGCCAGCAGCCAAGATGCAGGAGTGAGCACAGATACGCAGTATTTT
TRBD1 | TRBJ2-1 | . | TRBV5-4 | CASSLGQGFRNEQFF | TGTGCCAGCAGCCTCGGACAGGGATTTCGCAATGAGCAGTTCTTC
. | TRBJ2-7 | . | TRBV19 | CASSDYRNGKNYEQYF | TGTGCCAGTAGTGACTACAGAAATGGTAAGAACTACGAGCAGTACTTC
. | TRBJ2-6 | . | TRBV30 | CAWMAGSSGANVLTF | TGTGCCTGGATGGCAGGAAGCTCTGGGGCCAACGTCCTGACTTTC
. | TRBJ2-1 | . | TRBV9 | CASSVDNNEQFF | TGTGCCAGCAGCGTAGACAATAATGAGCAGTTCTTC
TRBD1 | TRBJ1-2 | . | TRBV9 | CASSGRDRADYGYTF | TGTGCCAGCAGCGGCCGGGACAGGGCTGACTATGGCTACACCTTC
TRBD1 | TRBJ1-6 | . | TRBV6-6 | CASDTPRDRGDSPLHF | TGTGCCAGCGATACGCCCCGGGACAGGGGTGATTCACCCCTCCACTTT
. | TRBJ2-7 | . | TRBV4-1 | CASSRDTQRSSYEQYF | TGCGCCAGCAGCCGGGACACCCAGAGGAGCTCCTACGAGCAGTACTTC
. | TRBJ2-5 | . | TRBV5-1 | CASSLGAQETQYF | TGCGCCAGCAGCTTGGGGGCTCAAGAGACCCAGTACTTC
TRBD2 | TRBJ2-5 | . | TRBV27 | CASSRRGTSGGLQETQYF | TGTGCCAGCAGTCGAAGGGGGACTAGCGGGGGATTACAAGAGACCCAGTACTTC
. | TRBJ1-1 | once | TRBV10-1 | CASSSVGSGWTEAFF | TGCGCCAGCAGCTCAGTGGGCTCGGGGTGGACTGAAGCTTTCTTT
TRBD1 | TRBJ1-3 | . | TRBV30 | CAWQSGTGGLYLTGNTIYF | TGTGCCTGGCAATCCGGGACAGGGGGCTTGTATTTAACTGGAAACACCATATATTTT
. | TRBJ2-5 | . | TRBV18 | CASSPPDIQETQYF | TGTGCCAGCTCACCCCCGGATATACAAGAGACCCAGTACTTC
. | TRBJ1-2 | . | TRBV9 | CASSPQLVSGGYTF | TGTGCCAGCAGCCCCCAATTGGTGTCTGGTGGCTACACCTTC
. | TRBJ1-1 | . | TRBV6-6 | CASSYSEGNTEAFF | TGTGCCAGCAGTTACTCGGAGGGGAACACTGAAGCTTTCTTT
TRBD1 | TRBJ1-2 | . | TRBV14 | CASSLDRAFDGYTF | TGTGCCAGCAGCCTGGACAGGGCCTTTGATGGCTACACCTTC
. | TRBJ2-3 | . | TRBV5-1 | CASSATDTQYF | TGCGCCAGCAGCGCCACAGATACGCAGTATTTT
TRBD1 | TRBJ2-2 | . | TRBV19 | CASIGQGNGELFF | TGTGCCAGTATTGGACAGGGGAACGGGGAGCTGTTTTTT
. | TRBJ2-6 | . | TRBV27 | CASSLFPSTVASGANVLTF | TGTGCCAGCAGTTTATTTCCCTCGACAGTTGCCTCTGGGGCCAACGTCCTGACTTTC
. | TRBJ1-6 | . | TRBV28 | CASSLPEQGLNSPLHF | TGTGCCAGCAGTCTCCCCGAACAGGGCCTGAATTCACCCCTCCACTTT
. | TRBJ2-2 | . | TRBV5-1 | CASSYGGGSAGELFF | TGCGCCAGCAGCTATGGGGGAGGATCGGCCGGGGAGCTGTTTTTT
. | TRBJ1-1 | . | TRBV6-1 | CASSIQGELEAFF | TGTGCCAGCAGTATACAGGGTGAGCTTGAAGCTTTCTTT
. | TRBJ1-2 | . | TRBV29-1 | CSVAFRSHYGYTF | TGCAGCGTTGCTTTCAGGTCCCACTATGGCTACACCTTC
. | TRBJ1-2 | once | TRBV9 | CASSVGGQNGYTF | TGTGCCAGCAGCGTAGGAGGGCAAAATGGCTACACCTTC
. | TRBJ2-2 | . | TRBV5-1 | CASSLQANTGELFF | TGCGCCAGCAGCTTACAAGCGAACACCGGGGAGCTGTTTTTT
. | TRBJ2-4 | . | TRBV9 | CASSPGEGDIQYF | TGTGCCAGCAGCCCCGGGGAGGGGGACATTCAGTACTTC
TRBD1 | TRBJ1-1 | . | TRBV6-6 | CASSNGQGSTEAFF | TGTGCCAGCAGTAACGGACAGGGTAGTACTGAAGCTTTCTTT
TRBD2 | TRBJ2-5 | . | TRBV5-1 | CASKWLGTSQETQYF | TGCGCCAGCAAATGGCTCGGGACTAGCCAAGAGACCCAGTACTTC
. | TRBJ2-4 | . | TRBV19 | CASSIDPAGAGAKNIQYF | TGTGCCAGTAGTATAGATCCGGCCGGGGCAGGGGCCAAAAACATTCAGTACTTC
TRBD1 | TRBJ1-1 | . | TRBV5-1 | CASSLGTGAEAFF | TGCGCCAGCAGCTTGGGGACAGGCGCTGAAGCTTTCTTT
TRBD2 | TRBJ2-4 | . | TRBV7-2 | CASSLGSGGGENIQYF | TGTGCCAGCAGCTTAGGTAGCGGGGGGGGCGAAAACATTCAGTACTTC